Following are 6 T cell receptor beta chains from one sample sequenced in a study of CD8 T cells in Susac syndrome. An input of 0.5 to 1 ug of RNA was subjected to reverse transcription using random hexamers. TCRdb itself ran the immunoSEQ multiplex PCR reads through MiXCR, one entry per CDR3 protein. The table shows 180,000 or so distinct CDR3 sequences, with approximately 95% occurring only once. Sequences were obtained from CD4+ T cells from PBMCs. The receptors were sampled from a human donor with multiple sclerosis.

This chain connects TRBV3-1 to TRBJ2-7, with 9 bases lining up with TRBD2. The CDR3 is 17 amino acids. V lost 0 bases and J lost 1; bases outside the gene matches: 7. Per germline, CDR1 LGHDT and CDR2 YNNKEL (reference sequence). CDR3 in DNA: TGTGCCAGCAGCCAAGATAAATGGCTAGCGGGGTCCTACGAGCAGTACTTC. This codes for CASSQDKWLAGSYEQYF.

As to this clonotype: The DNA is left out, because the CDR3 cannot be placed on it with certainty; the CDR3 is given as TCRdb lists it. The chain couples TRBV7-2 to TRBJ2-1; TRBD1 is the table's D call, not checked against the DNA. Germline V gene lookup returns CDR1 SGHTA and CDR2 FQGNSA. The CDR3 spans 17 amino acids, including both terminal residues. The CDR3 reads CASSFGPGKNSAGEQFF.

The chain couples TRBV12-3 or TRBV12-4 to TRBJ1-2; unclear D gene. The V gene lost 6 bases and the J gene lost 4 bases, with 12 bases spanning the gap. This CDR3 spans 13 amino acids. In nucleotides, the CDR3 is TGTGCCAGCAGCCCCCGGGGTTCCTATGGCTACACCTTC. It translates to CASSPRGSYGYTF.

The chain joins TRBV6-5 to TRBJ1-2; D is undetermined. The CDR3 is 12 amino acids. CDR1 MNHEY and CDR2 SVGAGI come from the germline V gene. V was shortened by 6 bases and J by 4 bases, with 9 bases between the two germline ends. CDR3 sequence reads: CASSYGRYGYTF. The CDR3 nucleotides read TGTGCCAGCAGCTATGGGCGCTATGGCTACACCTTC.

The table lists this clonotype with a count of one. The V and J genes are TRBV2 and TRBJ1-1; D remains unclear. V dropped 4 bases and J dropped 3 bases, with 12 bases sitting between them. Germline lookup yields CDR1 SNHLY and CDR2 FYNNEI. The CDR3 runs to 14 residues. The CDR3 protein is CASSGARSYTEAFF. Written as DNA, the CDR3 is TGTGCCAGCAGTGGGGCACGGTCCTACACTGAAGCTTTCTTT.

This clonotype has just one count. This chain connects TRBV20-1 to TRBJ1-6, with D perhaps TRBD1 (5 bases). Deletions cut 3 bases from V and 14 bases from J, with 20 bases between. The germline gives CDR1 DFQATT, CDR2 SNEGSKA (reference sequence). The CDR3 contains 14 residues. This CDR3 reads CSASPGLSGITLHF. CDR3 bases: TGCAGTGCTAGCCCAGGGCTCTCTGGTATCACCCTCCACTTT.